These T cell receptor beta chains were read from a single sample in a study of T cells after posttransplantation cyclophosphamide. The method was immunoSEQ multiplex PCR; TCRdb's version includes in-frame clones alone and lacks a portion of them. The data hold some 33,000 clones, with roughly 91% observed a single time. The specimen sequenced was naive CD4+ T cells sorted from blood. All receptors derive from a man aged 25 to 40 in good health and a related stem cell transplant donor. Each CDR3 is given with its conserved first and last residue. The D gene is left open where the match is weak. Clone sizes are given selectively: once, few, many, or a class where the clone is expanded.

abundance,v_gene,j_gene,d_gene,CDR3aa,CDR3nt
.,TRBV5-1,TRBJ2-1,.,CASSLGGQLTYNEQFF,TGCGCCAGCAGCTTGGGAGGGCAGTTAACCTACAATGAGCAGTTCTTC
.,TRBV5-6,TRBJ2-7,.,CASSLYRVLSEQYF,TGTGCCAGCAGCTTATACAGGGTTCTTAGTGAGCAGTACTTC
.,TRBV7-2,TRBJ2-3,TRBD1,CASGNHRGRTDTQYF,TGTGCCAGCGGGAATCACAGGGGGCGCACAGATACGCAGTATTTT
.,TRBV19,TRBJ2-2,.,CASSIPGLNTGELFF,TGTGCCAGTAGTATCCCGGGACTCAACACCGGGGAGCTGTTTTTT
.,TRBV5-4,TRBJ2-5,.,CASSPPGGQTETQYF,TGTGCCAGCAGCCCCCCCGGGGGGCAGACAGAGACCCAGTACTTC
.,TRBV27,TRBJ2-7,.,CASSGFSASGYEQYF,TGTGCCAGCAGTGGATTTTCGGCCTCGGGCTACGAGCAGTACTTC
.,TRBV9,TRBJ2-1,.,CASSVQASSYNEQFF,TGTGCCAGCAGCGTCCAAGCGAGCTCCTACAATGAGCAGTTCTTC
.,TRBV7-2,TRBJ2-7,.,CASSRSGTLESEQYF,TGTGCCAGCAGCAGAAGTGGGACATTAGAATCCGAGCAGTACTTC
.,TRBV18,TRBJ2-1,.,CASSRDTIFRIF,TGTGCCAGCTCACGGGACACTATATTCCGGATCTTC
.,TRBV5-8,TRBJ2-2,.,CASSPRQRTGELFF,TGTGCCAGCAGCCCGAGACAGCGCACCGGGGAGCTGTTTTTT
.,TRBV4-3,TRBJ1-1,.,CASSVKGGEAFF,TGCGCCAGCAGCGTTAAGGGAGGTGAAGCTTTCTTT
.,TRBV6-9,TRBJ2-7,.,CASRLSGAREQYF,TGTGCCAGCAGACTCTCAGGGGCTCGGGAGCAGTACTTC
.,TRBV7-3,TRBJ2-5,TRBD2,CASSPGRAETQYF,TGTGCCAGCAGCCCCGGGAGGGCCGAGACCCAGTACTTC
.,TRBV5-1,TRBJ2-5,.,CASSLGGPEETQYF,TGCGCCAGCAGCCTCGGGGGGCCGGAAGAGACCCAGTACTTC
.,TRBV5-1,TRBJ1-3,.,CASRGAISGNTIYF,TGCGCCAGCAGGGGCGCGATTTCTGGAAACACCATATATTTT
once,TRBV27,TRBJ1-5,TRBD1,CASSLSWGQKPQHF,TGTGCCAGCAGTTTATCTTGGGGACAGAAGCCCCAGCATTTT
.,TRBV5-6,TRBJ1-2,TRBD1,CASSSDRVFYGYTF,TGTGCCAGCAGTTCCGACAGGGTGTTCTATGGCTACACCTTC
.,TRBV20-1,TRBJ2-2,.,CSAGDTGELFF,TGCAGTGCCGGGGACACCGGGGAGCTGTTTTTT
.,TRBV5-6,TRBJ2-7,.,CASSFGQEGSYEQYF,TGTGCCAGCAGCTTTGGACAGGAGGGATCCTACGAGCAGTACTTC
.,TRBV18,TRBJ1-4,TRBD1,CASSFETGIFEKLFF,TGTGCCAGCTCATTCGAGACAGGGATTTTTGAAAAACTGTTTTTT
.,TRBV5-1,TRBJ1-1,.,CASSLTLNTEAFF,TGCGCCAGCAGCCTGACACTGAACACTGAAGCTTTCTTT
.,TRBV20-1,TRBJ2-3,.,CSAMGGYF,TGCAGTGCGATGGGGGGATATTTT
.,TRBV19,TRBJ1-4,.,CATQPGASFEKLFF,TGTGCCACTCAACCAGGGGCGTCATTCGAAAAACTGTTTTTT
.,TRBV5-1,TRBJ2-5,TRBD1,CASSRDRGEETQYF,TGCGCCAGCAGCCGGGACAGGGGCGAAGAGACCCAGTACTTC
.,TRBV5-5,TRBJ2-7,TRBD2,CASSLPGGSQYF,TGTGCCAGCAGCTTGCCGGGGGGGAGCCAGTACTTC
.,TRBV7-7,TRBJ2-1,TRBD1,CASSRRTGAISYNEQFF,TGTGCCAGCAGCCGGCGGACAGGGGCCATATCCTACAATGAGCAGTTCTTC
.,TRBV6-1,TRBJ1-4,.,CASSELFNEKLFF,TGTGCCAGCAGTGAACTTTTCAATGAAAAACTGTTTTTT
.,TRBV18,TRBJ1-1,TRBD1,CASSPPEGQGDGEAFF,TGTGCCAGCTCACCACCGGAGGGACAGGGGGACGGGGAAGCTTTCTTT
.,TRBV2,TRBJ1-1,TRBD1,CASSTRQGADTEAFF,TGTGCCAGCAGTACCCGACAGGGGGCGGATACTGAAGCTTTCTTT
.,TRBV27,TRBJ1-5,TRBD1,CASSLGDSLSQPQHF,TGTGCCAGCAGTTTAGGGGACAGTCTTAGCCAGCCCCAGCATTTT
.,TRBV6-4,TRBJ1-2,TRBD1,CASSLEGQGNYGYTF,TGTGCCAGCAGTTTGGAGGGACAGGGCAACTATGGCTACACCTTC
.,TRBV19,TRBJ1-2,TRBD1,CASRDGQGAGGYTF,TGTGCCAGTAGGGACGGACAGGGGGCAGGTGGCTACACCTTC
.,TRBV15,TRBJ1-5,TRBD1,CATSRSGGSNQPQHF,TGTGCCACCAGCAGGTCAGGGGGTAGCAATCAGCCCCAGCATTTT
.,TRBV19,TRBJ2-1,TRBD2,CATLGEGNEQFF,TGTGCCACCCTGGGGGAGGGGAATGAGCAGTTCTTC
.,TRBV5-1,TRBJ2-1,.,CASSGQGGLMDEQFF,TGCGCCAGCAGCGGGCAGGGGGGACTTATGGATGAGCAGTTCTTC
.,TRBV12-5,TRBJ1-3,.,CASGLGETSGNTIYF,TGTGCTAGTGGTTTGGGGGAGACCTCTGGAAACACCATATATTTT
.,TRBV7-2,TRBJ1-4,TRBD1,CASSPGQGNEKLFF,TGTGCCAGCAGCCCGGGACAGGGTAATGAAAAACTGTTTTTT
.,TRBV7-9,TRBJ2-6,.,CASSLGRGNVLTF,TGTGCCAGCAGCTTAGGAAGGGGGAACGTCCTGACTTTC
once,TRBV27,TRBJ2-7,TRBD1,CASSRTGDYEQYF,TGTGCCAGCAGCCGGACAGGGGACTACGAGCAGTACTTC
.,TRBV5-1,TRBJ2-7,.,CASSADSYEQYF,TGCGCCAGCAGCGCGGACAGCTACGAGCAGTACTTC
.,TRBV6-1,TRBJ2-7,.,CASSGQTYEQYF,TGTGCCAGCAGTGGACAGACCTACGAGCAGTACTTC
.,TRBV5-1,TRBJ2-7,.,CASSLEVAAYEQYF,TGCGCCAGCAGCTTGGAGGTAGCGGCCTACGAGCAGTACTTC
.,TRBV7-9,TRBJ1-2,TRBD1,CASSLDGTGEGYTF,TGTGCCAGCAGCTTAGATGGGACAGGGGAAGGCTACACCTTC
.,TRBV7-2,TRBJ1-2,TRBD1,CASSPGGQRTYGYTF,TGTGCCAGCAGCCCAGGGGGACAGAGGACCTATGGCTACACCTTC
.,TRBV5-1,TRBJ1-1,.,CASSFQGTLNTEAFF,TGCGCCAGCAGCTTTCAGGGGACCCTGAACACTGAAGCTTTCTTT
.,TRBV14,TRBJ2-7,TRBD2,CASSQRQGGNSYEQYF,TGTGCCAGCAGCCAACGGCAGGGAGGGAACTCCTACGAGCAGTACTTC
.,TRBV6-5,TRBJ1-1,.,CASTRREGTEAFF,TGTGCCAGCACCCGGAGAGAGGGCACTGAAGCTTTCTTT
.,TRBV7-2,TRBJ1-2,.,CASSLGAGQPYGYTF,TGTGCCAGCAGCTTAGGGGCAGGCCAGCCCTATGGCTACACCTTC
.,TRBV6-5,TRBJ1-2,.,CASSYLGGANYGYTF,TGTGCCAGCAGTTACCTTGGGGGGGCCAACTATGGCTACACCTTC
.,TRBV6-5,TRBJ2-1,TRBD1,CASSLPDRGRNNEQFF,TGTGCCAGCAGTTTACCTGACAGGGGGCGGAACAATGAGCAGTTCTTC
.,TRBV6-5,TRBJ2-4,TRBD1,CASRLGQGSFSQYF,TGTGCCAGCAGACTCGGACAGGGCTCCTTTTCACAGTACTTC
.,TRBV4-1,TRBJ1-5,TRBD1,CASSQVQGGDQPQHF,TGCGCCAGCAGCCAGGTACAGGGGGGGGATCAGCCCCAGCATTTT
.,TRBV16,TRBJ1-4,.,CASSQTRGATNEKLFF,TGTGCCAGCAGCCAAACACGCGGTGCAACTAATGAAAAACTGTTTTTT
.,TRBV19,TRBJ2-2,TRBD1,CASSILLLRDRVYTGELFF,TGTGCCAGTAGTATACTTCTCCTCCGGGACAGGGTTTACACCGGGGAGCTGTTTTTT
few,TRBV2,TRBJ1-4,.,CASRSGRSTNEKLFF,TGTGCCAGCAGGTCAGGGCGGTCGACTAATGAAAAACTGTTTTTT
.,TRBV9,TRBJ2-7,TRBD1,CASSGEGTASYEQYF,TGTGCCAGCAGCGGAGAAGGGACAGCCTCCTACGAGCAGTACTTC
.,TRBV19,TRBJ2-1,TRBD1,CASSIARQGPEQFF,TGTGCCAGTAGTATAGCCCGACAGGGGCCTGAGCAGTTCTTC
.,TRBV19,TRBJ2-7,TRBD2,CASSIGGGTRLEQYF,TGTGCCAGTAGTATAGGAGGCGGGACTAGATTAGAGCAGTACTTC